A selection of T cell receptor beta chains follows, all from one sample in a study of radiation and T cells in renal cell carcinoma. The table came from immunoSEQ multiplex PCR; TCRdb's copy has only in-frame clones and leaves some out. The table has approximately 150,000 clones, less than 90% seen once. The sample was blood, taken from a patient whose treatment included radiotherapy and nephrectomy. The receptors shown here come from a woman aged 50 to 65 with renal cell carcinoma. Both conserved end residues are part of each CDR3. D genes are given only for firm matches. Size values are once, few and many counts, or a class for expanded clones, and some rows have none.

D	size	V	J	DNA	CDR3
TRBD1	once	TRBV27	TRBJ1-2	TGTGCCAGCAGTTTACTCGGCCAGGGGGCCGGGGGCTACACCTTC	CASSLLGQGAGGYTF
.	.	TRBV27	TRBJ2-7	TGTGCCAGCAGTTTATCATCCCTTTACAACGAGCAGTACTTC	CASSLSSLYNEQYF
.	.	TRBV25-1	TRBJ1-1	TGTGCCAGCAGTGAAGCAGGGCTTATTAACACTGAAGCTTTCTTT	CASSEAGLINTEAFF
TRBD2	.	TRBV7-2	TRBJ2-3	TGTGCCAGCAGCTTTCAAGTAGCGGGAGGGACAGATACGCAGTATTTT	CASSFQVAGGTDTQYF
.	.	TRBV11-1	TRBJ1-1	TGTGCCAGCAGCCTCTACCCCGGCGGCCTAGGAGGTGAAGCTTTCTTT	CASSLYPGGLGGEAFF
TRBD1	.	TRBV11-3	TRBJ2-2	TGTGCCAGCGGGACAGGGAACACCGGGGAGCTGTTTTTT	CASGTGNTGELFF
.	.	TRBV19	TRBJ2-6	TGTGCCAGTAAACCCAGACGCTCTGGGGCCAACGTCCTGACTTTC	CASKPRRSGANVLTF
.	.	TRBV19	TRBJ2-1	TGTGCCAGTAGTCCCGCATACAATGAGCAGTTCTTC	CASSPAYNEQFF
.	.	TRBV19	TRBJ1-1	TGTGCCAGTAGGTTACAGGGTTCGGGCACTGAAGCTTTCTTT	CASRLQGSGTEAFF
TRBD1	.	TRBV5-4	TRBJ1-1	TGTGCCAGCAGCCCCTCGACCGGACAGGGTGAAGCTTTCTTT	CASSPSTGQGEAFF
TRBD1	few	TRBV18	TRBJ2-4	TGTGCCAGCTCATCCTACTCGGGACAGGGGGATCGCATTCAGTACTTC	CASSSYSGQGDRIQYF